What follows are 7 T cell receptor beta chains derived from one specimen sequenced in a study of Graves' ophthalmopathy and Graves' hyperthyroidism. RNA transcripts yielded amplified TCR beta CDR3 regions. The first round was an RT-PCR with HTBI primers, and the second round was a multiplex PCR. In TCRdb, the multiplex PCR reads were re-called with MiXCR into one record per CDR3 protein. The sample holds 200,000 to 250,000 distinct CDR3 sequences, roughly 21% seen once. The source material was peripheral blood. The receptor source for this set is a woman aged 50 to 60 with Graves' ophthalmopathy.

This clonotype was seen at least ten times. V and J are TRBV10-3 and TRBJ2-7, with 7 bases identical to TRBD1. Germline lookup yields CDR1 ENHRY and CDR2 SYGVKD. The length of the CDR3 is 12 residues. V lost 11 bases and J lost 5; bases outside the gene matches: 9. The CDR3 nucleotides read TGTGCCTCCGGCAGGGGGTCCCACGAGCAGTACTTC. It encodes CASGRGSHEQYF.

The chain has TRBV28 and TRBJ2-7; either TRBD1 or TRBD2 may supply D (5 bases each). CDR3 length: 15 residues. The germline V gene encodes CDR1 MDHEN and CDR2 SYDVKM. V was trimmed by 10 bases and J by 0 bases, leaving 19 bases between them. CDR3 coding DNA: TGTGCCACCTCCTCACCCCGGGGCCACTCCTACGAGCAGTACTTC. This encodes CATSSPRGHSYEQYF.

As regards this clonotype: A much larger clone lies one base from this, so it may be a read error. The chain uses TRBV7-8 and TRBJ1-2; no definite D call. Germline loops: CDR1 SGHVS, CDR2 FQNEAQ. The germline V and J ends were trimmed by 5 bases and 4 bases, with 8 bases remaining between them. The CDR3 sequence is 12 residues long. CDR3 region: CASSLRVYGYTF. In nucleotides, the CDR3 is TGTGCCAGCAGCCTCCGGGTCTATGGCTACACCTTC.

This clonotype has a handful of counts. The gene calls are TRBV30 and TRBJ1-1, with D maybe TRBD1 (6 bases). CDR3 length: 14 amino acids. V shed 0 bases and J shed 5 bases, with 13 bases lying between them. Germline CDR1 is GTSNPN and CDR2 is SVGIG (reference sequence). The CDR3 coding sequence is TGTGCCTGGAGTGTACAGGACAGTAGGACTGAAGCTTTCTTT. It specifies CAWSVQDSRTEAFF. The full variable domain, its missing parts supplied by reference TRBV30 and TRBJ1-1, is SQTIHQWPATLVQPVGSPLSLECTVEGTSNPNLYWYRQAAGRGLQLLFYSVGIGQISSEVPQNLSASRPQDRQFILSSKKLLLSDSGFYLCAWSVQDSRTEAFFGQGTRLTVV.

This clonotype was counted ten times or more. This chain uses TRBV12-3 or TRBV12-4 with TRBJ1-1; tentatively, D is TRBD1 (6 bases). The CDR3 extends over 12 amino acids. V gave up 1 base and J gave up 12 bases, with 12 bases separating them. In DNA form, the CDR3 reads TGTGCCAGCAGTTTAGACAGGGCGACAACTTTCTTT. The encoded protein is CASSLDRATTFF.

The chain uses TRBV18 and TRBJ2-7; 8 bases align to TRBD2. The J segment lost 2 bases and the V segment lost 3 bases, leaving 18 bases of the junction unmatched. Germline loops: CDR1 KGHSH, CDR2 LQKENI. This CDR3 has 19 amino acids. CDR3 residues: CASSPRLAQFDLEPYEQYF. CDR3 nucleotides: TGTGCCAGCTCACCGAGACTAGCGCAATTTGACCTTGAACCCTACGAGCAGTACTTC.

Many counts were recorded for this clonotype. The chain couples TRBV7-3 to TRBJ2-5; 8 nucleotides align to TRBD1. The V gene end was trimmed by 5 bases and the J gene end by 2 bases; junction bases not matched to a gene: 10. The CDR3 sequence is 16 residues long. CDR1 is SGHTA, CDR2 FQGTGA, per germline. CDR3 sequence: CASSPTGTGLQETQYF. CDR3 DNA: TGTGCCAGCAGCCCAACCGGGACAGGACTGCAAGAGACCCAGTACTTC.